This T cell receptor (beta chain) comes out of a study of identical twins (dated by TCRdb to 2016 to 2017). The study in broad terms: To test whether fetal clonotypes persist, this study deep-sequenced TCR alpha and beta repertoires from monozygotic twins, from unrelated adults of various ages, and from cord blood. To rule out contamination, the twin experiments were replicated at different times with different library preparation protocols. General conclusions and limits of the study: The excess sharing between twins in beta out-of-frame sequences was weaker because fewer shared sequences reduced the signal-to-noise ratio. Compared with coincidental sharing between unrelated individuals, out-of-frame TCR alpha sequences shared between twins showed an excess of sequences with low generation probability. In monozygotic twins, out-of-frame TCR alpha sharing was systematically underestimated by recombination models, although the models agreed with sharing between unrelated individuals. Zero-insertion analyses could be partly confounded by invariant T cells such as MAIT and iNKT, though diverse VJ usage argued against such confounding for most clonotypes. Conclusions relied on cross-sectional statistical analysis, since the same donors could not be followed over many years. Fewer insertions were carried by abundant cord blood beta clonotypes; a weaker similar trend was observed in young adult naive repertoires, while no such trend was observed in memory repertoires.

The receptor library was made with 5' RACE. The sequencer was an Illumina HiSeq 2000. A universal primer binding site was introduced by template switching, and a unique molecular identifier was present in the final cDNA, enabling accurate counting of TCR cDNA molecules. First-strand cDNA for TCR alpha and beta chains was synthesized from specific primers in the conserved constant-segment region. Each cDNA library was double barcoded, with a SMART-Mk sample barcode plus Illumina barcodes, to control for contamination. TruSeq adapter sequences along with Illumina sample barcodes were introduced in two successive PCR steps. The Illumina HiSeq platform was used with custom primers to sequence TCR alpha and beta cDNA libraries. In the source study's methods: Unique molecular identifiers were extracted from raw reads with MiGEC, and CDR3 positions were determined with MiXCR. Recombination models were inferred per individual with the repgenHMM and IGoR tools using an EM algorithm. The analysis of shared clonotypes was done with the tcR package in R, with sharing normalized by the product of cloneset sizes. Out-of-frame nonproductive sequences were analyzed to study raw recombination free of thymic and clonal selection effects. The public reads were reanalyzed by TCRdb: fastp trimming at Q25, MiXCR alignment, in-frame beta chains only. Here each entry gathers all rows of one CDR3 protein and keeps the most common genes and DNA. The V and J calls were determined by TCRdb, not by the authors. The sample has about 220,000 distinct CDR3 sequences on record, 5.5% to 7.5% of them singletons. The top ten clones comprise more than 14% of the sample.

In regard to this clonotype: Its binding antigen is unknown. No per-base quality is available; no much larger clone lies one base away.

CDR1 and CDR2, looked up from the germline V gene (reference sequence), are SEHNR and FQNEAQ. The CDR3 starts with the cysteine, ends with the phenylalanine, and has 12 residues. The only DNA kept is the CDR3, 36 bases in frame from the first base. The germline ends are 13 bases apart after V is trimmed by 3 bases and J by 11 bases. Every donor in the study was a healthy Caucasian. The twin cohort comprised three pairs of female monozygotic twins, all aged roughly 18 to 29 years. Positive isolation kits from Invitrogen were used to isolate the CD4+ and CD8+ T cell populations. These data were also reused for a study on T cells expressing NK-cell markers. The second study's paper adds: Three sorted T-cell subsets (CD3+CD56+NKG2C+, CD3+CD56+NKG2C- and CD3+CD56-NKG2C+) from under ten donors had their TCR beta-chain repertoires profiled. Among the eight sequenced donors, only one was HCMV-seronegative, while the other seven were HCMV-seropositive. To restrict sorting to alphabetaTCR-expressing T cells, an anti-gammadeltaTCR antibody was added in several experiments. In six donors, the dominant CD3+CD56+NKG2C+ clonotypes ranked among the top 10 CD8+ clonotypes, making up roughly 1.0-8% of CD8+ T cells. Those dominant clonotypes were again the most abundant among CD3+CD56-NKG2C+ cells in several donors, at about 28.3-65%. Whether the expanded NKG2C-expressing T cell clones were specific for HCMV antigens was left unclear. The study sequenced eight donors, all healthy volunteers chosen at random: three men and five women. HCMV-specific IgG was detected in serum with a commercial ELISA kit to determine HCMV serostatus. Reads were demultiplexed and grouped by UMI with MIGEC, and clonotypes were assembled and quantified with MiTCR. To exclude erroneous sequences, any TCR cDNA sequence not supported by at least two reads was discarded. The tcR package was used for downstream repertoire analysis, and clonotypes were matched between fractions using CDR3 nucleotide sequence together with V segment. VDJmatch was used to annotate antigen specificity against VDJdb, with one amino acid substitution in CDR3 allowed.

Sequencing input: CD8+ T cells sorted from blood. The V gene is TRBV7-9 and the J gene is TRBJ1-1, with no confident D gene call. This TCR was recovered from a woman between 18 and 29 years old in good health. This receptor has the CDR3 CASSFPLVGAFF. The base sequence is TGTGCCAGCAGCTTCCCTCTGGTTGGGGCTTTCTTT.